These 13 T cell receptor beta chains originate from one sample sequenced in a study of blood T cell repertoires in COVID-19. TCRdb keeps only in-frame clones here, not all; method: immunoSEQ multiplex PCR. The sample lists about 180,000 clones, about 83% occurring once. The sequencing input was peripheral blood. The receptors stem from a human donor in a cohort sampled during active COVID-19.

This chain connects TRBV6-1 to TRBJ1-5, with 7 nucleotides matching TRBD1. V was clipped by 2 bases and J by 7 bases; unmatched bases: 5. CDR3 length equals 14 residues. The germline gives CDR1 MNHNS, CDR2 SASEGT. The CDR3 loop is CASSEPGGGQPQHF. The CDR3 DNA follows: TGTGCCAGCAGTGAACCAGGGGGTGGACAGCCCCAGCATTTT.

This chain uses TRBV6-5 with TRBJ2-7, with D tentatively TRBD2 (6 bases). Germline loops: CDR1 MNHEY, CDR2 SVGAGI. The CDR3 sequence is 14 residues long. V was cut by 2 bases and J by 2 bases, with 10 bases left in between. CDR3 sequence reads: CASSYGGRTYEQYF. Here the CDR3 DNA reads TGTGCCAGCAGTTACGGAGGGAGGACCTACGAGCAGTACTTC.

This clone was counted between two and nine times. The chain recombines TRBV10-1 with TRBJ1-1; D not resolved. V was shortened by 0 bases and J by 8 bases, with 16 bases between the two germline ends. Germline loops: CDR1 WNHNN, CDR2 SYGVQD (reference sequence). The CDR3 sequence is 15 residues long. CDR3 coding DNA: TGCGCCAGCAGTGAGTCGAGTGAGCTTCCTCGCGAAGCTTTCTTT. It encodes CASSESSELPREAFF.

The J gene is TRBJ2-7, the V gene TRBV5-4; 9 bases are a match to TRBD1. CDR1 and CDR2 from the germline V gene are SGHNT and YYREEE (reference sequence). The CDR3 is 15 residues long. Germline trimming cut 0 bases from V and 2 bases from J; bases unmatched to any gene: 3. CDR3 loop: CASSLGGQGPYEQYF. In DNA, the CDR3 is TGTGCCAGCAGCTTGGGGGGACAGGGCCCCTACGAGCAGTACTTC.

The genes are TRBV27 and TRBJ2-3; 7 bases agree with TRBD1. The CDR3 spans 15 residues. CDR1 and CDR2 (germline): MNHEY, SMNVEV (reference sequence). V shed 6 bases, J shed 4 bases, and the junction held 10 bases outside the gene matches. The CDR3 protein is CASSLTGSLADTQYF. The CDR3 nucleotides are TGTGCCAGCAGCTTGACAGGGAGTCTTGCAGATACGCAGTATTTT.

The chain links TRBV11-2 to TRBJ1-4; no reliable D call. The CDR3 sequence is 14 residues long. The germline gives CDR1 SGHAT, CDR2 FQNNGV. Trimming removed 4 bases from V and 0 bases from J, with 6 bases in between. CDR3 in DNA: TGTGCCAGCAGCTCGTTTGCAACTAATGAAAAACTGTTTTTT. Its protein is CASSSFATNEKLFF.

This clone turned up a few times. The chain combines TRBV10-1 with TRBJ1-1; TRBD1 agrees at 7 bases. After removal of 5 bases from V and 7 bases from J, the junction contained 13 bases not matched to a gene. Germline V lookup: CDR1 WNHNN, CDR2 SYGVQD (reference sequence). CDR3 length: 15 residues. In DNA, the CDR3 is TGCGCCAGCAGTCCCGGGGGCGGGACAGAAGATGAAGCTTTCTTT. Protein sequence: CASSPGGGTEDEAFF.

The CDR3 sequence: CASSGGLAARGREQYF. For the CDR3, the DNA is TGTGCCAGCAGTGGGGGACTAGCGGCCCGGGGGAGAGAGCAGTACTTC. The chain recombines TRBV2 with TRBJ2-7; TRBD2 matches at 11 bases. Germline V gene data show CDR1 as SNHLY and CDR2 as FYNNEI. CDR3 length: 16 amino acids. The trim removed 4 bases at V and 7 bases at J, leaving 12 bases unmatched.

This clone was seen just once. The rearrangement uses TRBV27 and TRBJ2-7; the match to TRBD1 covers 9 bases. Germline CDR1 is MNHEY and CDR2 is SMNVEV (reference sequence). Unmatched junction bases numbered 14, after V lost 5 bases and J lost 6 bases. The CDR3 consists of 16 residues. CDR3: CASSQEKRTGVGEQYF. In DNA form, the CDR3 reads TGTGCCAGCAGTCAAGAGAAAAGGACAGGGGTCGGCGAGCAGTACTTC.

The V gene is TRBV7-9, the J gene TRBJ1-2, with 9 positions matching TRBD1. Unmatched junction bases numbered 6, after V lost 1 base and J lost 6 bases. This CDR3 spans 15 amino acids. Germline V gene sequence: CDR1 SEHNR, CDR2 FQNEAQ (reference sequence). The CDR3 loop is CASSLEQGAPHGYTF. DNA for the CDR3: TGTGCCAGCAGCTTAGAACAGGGGGCCCCTCATGGCTACACCTTC.

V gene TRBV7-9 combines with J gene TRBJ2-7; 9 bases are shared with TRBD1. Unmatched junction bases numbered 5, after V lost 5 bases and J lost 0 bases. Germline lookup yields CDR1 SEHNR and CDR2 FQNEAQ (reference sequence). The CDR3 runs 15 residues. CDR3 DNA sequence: TGTGCCAGCAGCGCCCGGGGACAGGGCTCCTACGAGCAGTACTTC. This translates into CASSARGQGSYEQYF.

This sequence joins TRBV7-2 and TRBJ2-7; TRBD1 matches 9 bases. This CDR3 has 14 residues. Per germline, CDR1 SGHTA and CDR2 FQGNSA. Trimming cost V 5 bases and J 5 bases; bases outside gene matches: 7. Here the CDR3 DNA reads TGTGCCAGCAGCCCTGGACAGGGGCCCCACGAGCAGTACTTC. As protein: CASSPGQGPHEQYF.

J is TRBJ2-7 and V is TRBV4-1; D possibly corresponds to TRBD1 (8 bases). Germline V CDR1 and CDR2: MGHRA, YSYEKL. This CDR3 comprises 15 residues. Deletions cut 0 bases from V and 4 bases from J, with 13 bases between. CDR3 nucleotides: TGCGCCAGCAGCCAAGAGGTACAGGGGGGGTACGAGCAGTACTTC. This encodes CASSQEVQGGYEQYF.